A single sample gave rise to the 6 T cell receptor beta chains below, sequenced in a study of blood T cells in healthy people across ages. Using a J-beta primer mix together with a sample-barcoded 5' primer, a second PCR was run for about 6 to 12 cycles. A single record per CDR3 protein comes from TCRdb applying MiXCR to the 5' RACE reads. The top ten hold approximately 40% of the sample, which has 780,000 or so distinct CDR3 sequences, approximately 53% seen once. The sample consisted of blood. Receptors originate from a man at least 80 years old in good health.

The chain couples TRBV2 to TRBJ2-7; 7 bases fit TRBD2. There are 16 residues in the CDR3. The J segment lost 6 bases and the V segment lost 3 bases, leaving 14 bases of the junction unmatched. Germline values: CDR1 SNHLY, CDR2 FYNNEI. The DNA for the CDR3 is TGTGCCAGCAGTGAGGGCGGGAGTATTCTCCGGGGCGAGCAGTACTTC. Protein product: CASSEGGSILRGEQYF.

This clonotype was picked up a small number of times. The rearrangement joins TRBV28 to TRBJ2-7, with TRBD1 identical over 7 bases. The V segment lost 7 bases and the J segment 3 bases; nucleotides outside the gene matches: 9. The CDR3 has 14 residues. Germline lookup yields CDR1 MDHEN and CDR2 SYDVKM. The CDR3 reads CASIQGTARYEQYF. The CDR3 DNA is TGTGCCAGCATTCAAGGGACAGCACGCTACGAGCAGTACTTC.

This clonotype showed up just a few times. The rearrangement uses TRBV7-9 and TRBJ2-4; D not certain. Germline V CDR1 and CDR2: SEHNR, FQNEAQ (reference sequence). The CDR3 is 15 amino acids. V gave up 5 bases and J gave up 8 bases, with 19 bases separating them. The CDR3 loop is CASSLVVNPADIQYF. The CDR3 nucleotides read TGTGCCAGCAGCCTGGTGGTAAACCCGGCGGACATTCAGTACTTC.

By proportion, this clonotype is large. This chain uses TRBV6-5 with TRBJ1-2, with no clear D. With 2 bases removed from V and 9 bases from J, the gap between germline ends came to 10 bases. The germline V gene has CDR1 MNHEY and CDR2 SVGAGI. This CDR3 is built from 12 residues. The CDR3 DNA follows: TGTGCCAGCAGTTACGTGGGGAGTAGCTACACCTTC. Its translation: CASSYVGSSYTF.

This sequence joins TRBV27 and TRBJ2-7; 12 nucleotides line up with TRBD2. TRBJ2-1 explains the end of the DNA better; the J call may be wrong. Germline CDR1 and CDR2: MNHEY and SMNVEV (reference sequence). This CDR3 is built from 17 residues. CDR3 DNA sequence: TGTGCCAGCAGTTTATTGCCGCTAGCGGGAGGGCCCTATGAGCAGTTCTTC. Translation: CASSLLPLAGGPYEQFF.

The CDR3 is CASTHRAGVGFRYAYF. DNA for the CDR3: TGTGCCAGCACCCACAGAGCGGGAGTCGGGTTCAGATACGCGTATTTT. V usage is TRBV2 and J usage is TRBJ2-3; 8 positions agree with TRBD2. The CDR3 is 16 residues long. Germline trimming cut 7 bases from V and 14 bases from J; bases unmatched to any gene: 23. The germline V gene has CDR1 SNHLY and CDR2 FYNNEI.